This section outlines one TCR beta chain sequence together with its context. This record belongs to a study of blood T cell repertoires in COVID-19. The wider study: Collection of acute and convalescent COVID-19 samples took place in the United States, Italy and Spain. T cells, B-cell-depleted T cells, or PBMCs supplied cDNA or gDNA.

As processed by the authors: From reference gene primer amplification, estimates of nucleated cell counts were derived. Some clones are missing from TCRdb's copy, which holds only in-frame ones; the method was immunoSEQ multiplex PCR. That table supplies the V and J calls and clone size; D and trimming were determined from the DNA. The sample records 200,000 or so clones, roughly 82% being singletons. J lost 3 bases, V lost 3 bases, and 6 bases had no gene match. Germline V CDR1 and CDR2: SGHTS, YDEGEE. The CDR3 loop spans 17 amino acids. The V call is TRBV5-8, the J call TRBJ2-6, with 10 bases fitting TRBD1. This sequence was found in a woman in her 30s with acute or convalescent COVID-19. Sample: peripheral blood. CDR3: CASSSGQGYFGANVLTF. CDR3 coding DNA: TGTGCCAGCAGCTCGGGACAGGGGTATTTTGGGGCCAACGTCCTGACTTTC.